The rows below give T cell receptor beta chains drawn from one sample of a study of T cells in Graves' hyperthyroidism and ophthalmopathy. TCRdb recomputed calls from the multiplex PCR reads with MiXCR, one row per CDR3 protein. This table has almost 600,000 distinct CDR3 sequences, about 45% appearing once. Sequenced material: peripheral blood or thyroid tissue (not recorded which). These receptors all come from a woman aged 18-29 years with Graves' hyperthyroidism. Each CDR3 is given without its conserved first and last residue. Some rows have no size entry. The others give once, few or many, or a class for an expanded clone.

SASGDGTNSWGELF	TRBV20-1	TRBJ2-2	many
ASSRRVVDLAGGLYEQY	TRBV6-5	TRBJ2-7	.
ASSQDLGGGQPQH	TRBV3-1	TRBJ1-5	many
ASSLAGVYADTQY	TRBV6-5	TRBJ2-3	few
SARVTAGGNEKLF	TRBV20-1	TRBJ1-4	many
ASASGMRDTGELF	TRBV6-6	TRBJ2-2	.
ASSITRGGAYTGELF	TRBV19	TRBJ2-2	.
ASSFEATNEKLF	TRBV5-1	TRBJ1-4	many
ASSPSPAGPTYEQY	TRBV27	TRBJ2-7	many
ASSVAGLGEAF	TRBV7-8	TRBJ1-1	once
SVGGPWQETQY	TRBV29-1	TRBJ2-5	.
ASSKGGFDEQY	TRBV19	TRBJ2-7	.
ASSEGSTEQF	TRBV6-1	TRBJ2-1	.
SAFPADRPGDYGYT	TRBV20-1	TRBJ1-2	many
ASSFSKGCYNEQF	TRBV12-3/TRBV12-4	TRBJ2-1	.
SVGGAGEAF	TRBV29-1	TRBJ1-1	.
ASSASRGGNYGYT	TRBV25-1	TRBJ1-2	.
SLYQETQY	TRBV29-1	TRBJ2-5	.
AISADGTGTQTQY	TRBV10-3	TRBJ2-5	.
ASSSRTSGTTTNEKLF	TRBV9	TRBJ1-4	.
ASSANGGAGDTQY	TRBV7-2	.	.
ASSPGTVISPLH	TRBV5-6	TRBJ1-6	many
ASSWTGTLGYT	TRBV12-3/TRBV12-4	TRBJ1-2	many
ASSLAGGDRALYGYT	TRBV7-8	TRBJ1-2	many
AITSSGNAYEQY	TRBV10-3	TRBJ2-7	many
SARETGRGTEAF	TRBV20-1	TRBJ1-1	many
ASSQGQQAYGYT	TRBV4-3	TRBJ1-2	many
ASSREDGSEAF	TRBV4-2	TRBJ1-1	many
ASRPSRGYNGYT	TRBV7-2	TRBJ1-2	.
ASSDQGYSDQPQH	TRBV6-1	TRBJ1-5	.
ASTIGTGTSGGHSSNEQF	TRBV2	TRBJ2-1	.